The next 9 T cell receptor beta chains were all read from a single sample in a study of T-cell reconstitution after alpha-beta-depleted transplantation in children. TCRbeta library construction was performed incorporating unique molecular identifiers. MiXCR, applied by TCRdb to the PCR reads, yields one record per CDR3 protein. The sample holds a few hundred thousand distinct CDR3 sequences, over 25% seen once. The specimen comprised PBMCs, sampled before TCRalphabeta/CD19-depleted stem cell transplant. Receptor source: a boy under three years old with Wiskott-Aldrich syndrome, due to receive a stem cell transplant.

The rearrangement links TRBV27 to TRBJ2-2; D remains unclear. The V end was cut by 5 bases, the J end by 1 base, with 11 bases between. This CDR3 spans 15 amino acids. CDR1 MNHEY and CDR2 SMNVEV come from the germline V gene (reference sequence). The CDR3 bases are TGTGCCAGCAGTAAGGACCCCCGGAACACCGGGGAGCTGTTTTTT. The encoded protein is CASSKDPRNTGELFF.

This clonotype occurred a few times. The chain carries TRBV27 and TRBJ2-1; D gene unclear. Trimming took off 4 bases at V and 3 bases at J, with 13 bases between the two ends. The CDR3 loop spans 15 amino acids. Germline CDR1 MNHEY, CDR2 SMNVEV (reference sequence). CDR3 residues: CASSSNSPLYNEQFF. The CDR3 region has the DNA TGTGCCAGCAGTTCCAACTCGCCCCTCTACAATGAGCAGTTCTTC.

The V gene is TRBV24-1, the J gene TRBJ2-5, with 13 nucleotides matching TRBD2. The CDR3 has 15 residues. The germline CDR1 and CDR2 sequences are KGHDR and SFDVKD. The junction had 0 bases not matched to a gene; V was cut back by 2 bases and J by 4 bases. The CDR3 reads CATSDWTSGRETQYF. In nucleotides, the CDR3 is TGTGCCACCAGTGATTGGACTAGCGGGAGAGAGACCCAGTACTTC.

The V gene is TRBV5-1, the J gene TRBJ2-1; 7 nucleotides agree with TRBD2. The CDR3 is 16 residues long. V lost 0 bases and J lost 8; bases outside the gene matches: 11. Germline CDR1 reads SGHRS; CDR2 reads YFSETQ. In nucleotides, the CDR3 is TGCGCCAGCAGCTTGGGGGGCGGGAGACAGAAGTATGAGCAGTTCTTC. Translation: CASSLGGGRQKYEQFF.

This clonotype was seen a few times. CDR3 sequence reads: CSARPPGLAHEQFF. Here the CDR3 DNA reads TGCAGTGCTAGACCCCCGGGACTAGCACATGAGCAGTTCTTC. The chain is built from TRBV20-1 and TRBJ2-1, with 9 bases that match TRBD2. Germline values: CDR1 DFQATT, CDR2 SNEGSKA (reference sequence). The CDR3 runs to 14 residues. The V segment lost 2 bases and the J segment 8 bases; nucleotides outside the gene matches: 7.

CDR3 residues: CASSFSQGALGKTEAFF. DNA of the CDR3: TGCGCCAGCAGCTTTTCGCAGGGGGCTTTGGGGAAAACTGAAGCTTTCTTT. The V and J genes are TRBV5-1 and TRBJ1-1, with 8 bases that match TRBD1. The CDR3 contains 17 residues. V was clipped by 2 bases and J by 5 bases; unmatched bases: 14. CDR1 and CDR2 from the germline V gene are SGHRS and YFSETQ.

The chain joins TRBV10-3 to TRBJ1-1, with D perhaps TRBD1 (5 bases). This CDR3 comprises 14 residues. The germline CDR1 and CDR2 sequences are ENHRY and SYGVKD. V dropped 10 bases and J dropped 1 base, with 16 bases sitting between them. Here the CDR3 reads CATGTPQGNTEAFF. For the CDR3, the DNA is TGTGCCACCGGGACCCCCCAGGGGAACACTGAAGCTTTCTTT.

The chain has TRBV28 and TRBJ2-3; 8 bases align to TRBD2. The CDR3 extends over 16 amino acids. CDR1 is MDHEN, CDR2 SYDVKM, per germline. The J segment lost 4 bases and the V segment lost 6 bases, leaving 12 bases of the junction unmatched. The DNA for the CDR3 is TGTGCCAGCAGCCCTTCCGGGACTAGAAGGCCAGATACGCAGTATTTT. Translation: CASSPSGTRRPDTQYF.

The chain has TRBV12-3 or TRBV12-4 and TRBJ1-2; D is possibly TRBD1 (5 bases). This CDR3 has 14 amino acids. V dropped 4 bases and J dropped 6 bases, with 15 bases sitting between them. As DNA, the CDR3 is TGTGCCAGCAGTTCTGCAGGGAAAGCGGATGGCTACACCTTC. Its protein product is CASSSAGKADGYTF.